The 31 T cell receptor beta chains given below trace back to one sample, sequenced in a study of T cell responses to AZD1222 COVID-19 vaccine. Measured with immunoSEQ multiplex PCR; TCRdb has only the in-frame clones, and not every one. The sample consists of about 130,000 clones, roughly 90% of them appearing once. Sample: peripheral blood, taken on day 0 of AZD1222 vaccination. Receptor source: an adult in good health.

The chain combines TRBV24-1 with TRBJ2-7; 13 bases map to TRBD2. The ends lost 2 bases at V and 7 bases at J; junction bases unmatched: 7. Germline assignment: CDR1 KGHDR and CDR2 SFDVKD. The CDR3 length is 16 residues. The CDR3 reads CATSDSPPGLAGEQYF. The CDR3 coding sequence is TGTGCCACCAGTGATTCCCCTCCGGGACTAGCGGGGGAGCAGTACTTC.

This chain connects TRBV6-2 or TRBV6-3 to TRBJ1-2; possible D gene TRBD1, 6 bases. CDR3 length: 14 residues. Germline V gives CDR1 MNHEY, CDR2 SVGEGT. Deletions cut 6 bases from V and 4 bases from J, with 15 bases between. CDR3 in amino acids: CASSPPLTGYGYTF. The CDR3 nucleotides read TGTGCCAGCAGCCCGCCTCTGACAGGCTATGGCTACACCTTC.

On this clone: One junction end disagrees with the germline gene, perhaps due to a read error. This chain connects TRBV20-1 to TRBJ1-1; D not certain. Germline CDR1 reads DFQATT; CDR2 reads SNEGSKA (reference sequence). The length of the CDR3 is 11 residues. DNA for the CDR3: TGCAGTGCTAGCCCGCCAGCTTCAGTCCTCTTT. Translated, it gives CSASPPASVLF.

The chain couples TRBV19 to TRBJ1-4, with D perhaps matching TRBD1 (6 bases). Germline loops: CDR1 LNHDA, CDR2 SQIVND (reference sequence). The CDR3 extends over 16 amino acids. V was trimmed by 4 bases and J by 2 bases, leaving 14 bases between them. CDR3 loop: CASSNPQGPTNEKLFF. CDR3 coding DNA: TGTGCCAGTAGTAACCCTCAGGGGCCGACTAATGAAAAACTGTTTTTT.

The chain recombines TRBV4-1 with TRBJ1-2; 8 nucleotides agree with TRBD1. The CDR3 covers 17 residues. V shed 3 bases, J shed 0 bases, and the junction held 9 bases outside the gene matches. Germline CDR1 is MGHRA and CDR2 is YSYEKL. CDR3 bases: TGCGCCAGCAGCCACCCCATGGACAGGGAGGCTAACTATGGCTACACCTTC. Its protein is CASSHPMDREANYGYTF.

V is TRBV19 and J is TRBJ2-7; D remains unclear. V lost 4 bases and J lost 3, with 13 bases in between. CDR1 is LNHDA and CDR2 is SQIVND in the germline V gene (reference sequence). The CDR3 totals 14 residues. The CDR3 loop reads CASSSGLDGYEQYF. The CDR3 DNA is TGTGCCAGTAGTAGTGGTCTGGACGGCTACGAGCAGTACTTC.

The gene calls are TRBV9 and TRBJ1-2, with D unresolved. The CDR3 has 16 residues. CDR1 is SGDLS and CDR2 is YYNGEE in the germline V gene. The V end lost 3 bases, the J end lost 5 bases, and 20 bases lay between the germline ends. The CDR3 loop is CASSGARTDPPYGYTF. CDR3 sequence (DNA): TGTGCCAGCAGCGGGGCCCGAACAGACCCCCCTTATGGCTACACCTTC.

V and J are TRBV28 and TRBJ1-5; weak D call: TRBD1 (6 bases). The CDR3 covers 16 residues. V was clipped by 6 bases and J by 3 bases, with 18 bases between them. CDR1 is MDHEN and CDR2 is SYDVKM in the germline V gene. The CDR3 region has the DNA TGTGCCAGCAGCCCAACTCAGGGGCAGAACAATCAGCCCCAGCATTTT. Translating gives CASSPTQGQNNQPQHF.

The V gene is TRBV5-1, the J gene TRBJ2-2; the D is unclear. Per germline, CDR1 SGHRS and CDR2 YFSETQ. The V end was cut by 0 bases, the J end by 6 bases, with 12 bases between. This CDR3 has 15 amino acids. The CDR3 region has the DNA TGCGCCAGCAGCTTGGCCAACTCCCCGGCCGGGGAGCTGTTTTTT. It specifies CASSLANSPAGELFF.

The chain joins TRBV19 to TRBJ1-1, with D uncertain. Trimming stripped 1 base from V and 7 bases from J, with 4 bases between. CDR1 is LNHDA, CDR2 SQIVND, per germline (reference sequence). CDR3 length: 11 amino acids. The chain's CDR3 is CASSIGFEAFF. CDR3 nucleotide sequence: TGTGCCAGTAGTATAGGATTTGAAGCTTTCTTT.

Here the CDR3 reads CSVLWGNNQPQHF. CDR3 DNA sequence: TGCAGCGTGCTTTGGGGAAACAATCAGCCCCAGCATTTT. The chain links TRBV29-1 to TRBJ1-5, with D hard to call. Germline V CDR1 and CDR2: SQVTM, ANQGSEA. Trimming took off 6 bases at V and 3 bases at J, with 12 bases between the two ends. The CDR3 runs 13 residues. The full variable domain, its missing parts supplied by reference TRBV29-1 and TRBJ1-5, is SAVISQKPSRDICQRGTSLTIQCQVDSQVTMMFWYRQQPGQSLTLIATANQGSEATYESGFVIDKFPISRPNLTFSTLTVSNMSPEDSSIYLCSVLWGNNQPQHFGDGTRLSIL.

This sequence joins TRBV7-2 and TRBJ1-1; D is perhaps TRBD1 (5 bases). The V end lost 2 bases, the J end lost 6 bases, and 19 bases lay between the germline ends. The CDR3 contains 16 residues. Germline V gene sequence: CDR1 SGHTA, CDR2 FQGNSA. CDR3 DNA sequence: TGTGCCAGCAGCTTATTCCAGGGATCATTAATGGCTGAAGCTTTCTTT. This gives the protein CASSLFQGSLMAEAFF.

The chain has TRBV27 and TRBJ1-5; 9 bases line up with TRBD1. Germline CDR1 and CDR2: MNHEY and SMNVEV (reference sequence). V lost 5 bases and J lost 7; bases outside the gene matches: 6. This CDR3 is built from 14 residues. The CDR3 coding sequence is TGTGCCAGCAGTCCACACAGGGGGCAACAGCCCCAGCATTTT. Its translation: CASSPHRGQQPQHF.

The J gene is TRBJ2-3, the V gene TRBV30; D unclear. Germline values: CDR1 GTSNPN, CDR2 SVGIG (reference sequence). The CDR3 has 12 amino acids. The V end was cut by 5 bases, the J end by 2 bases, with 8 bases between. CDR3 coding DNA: TGTGCCTGGGGCTACCTCACAGATACGCAGTATTTT. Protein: CAWGYLTDTQYF.

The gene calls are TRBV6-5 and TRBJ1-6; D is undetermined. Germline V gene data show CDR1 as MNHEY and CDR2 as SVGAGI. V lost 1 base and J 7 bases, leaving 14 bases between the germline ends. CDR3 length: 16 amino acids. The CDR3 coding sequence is TGTGCCAGCAGTTACTTTTCGGTGCGGGGAAATTCACCCCTCCACTTT. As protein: CASSYFSVRGNSPLHF.

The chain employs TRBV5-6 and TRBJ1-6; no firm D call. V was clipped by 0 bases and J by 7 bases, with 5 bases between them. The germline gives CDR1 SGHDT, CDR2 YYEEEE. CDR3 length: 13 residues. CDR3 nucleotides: TGTGCCAGCAGCTTGGGTCGGAATTCACCCCTCCACTTT. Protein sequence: CASSLGRNSPLHF.

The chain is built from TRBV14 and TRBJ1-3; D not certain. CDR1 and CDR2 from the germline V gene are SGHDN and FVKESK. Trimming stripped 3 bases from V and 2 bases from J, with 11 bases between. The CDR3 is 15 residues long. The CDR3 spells CASSHGSGAGNTIYF. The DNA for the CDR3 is TGTGCCAGCAGCCACGGTTCCGGGGCTGGAAACACCATATATTTT.

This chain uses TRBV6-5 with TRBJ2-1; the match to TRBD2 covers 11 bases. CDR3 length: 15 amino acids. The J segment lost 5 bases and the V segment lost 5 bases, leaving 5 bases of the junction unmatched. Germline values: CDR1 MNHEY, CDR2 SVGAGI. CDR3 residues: CASSLSGGANNEQFF. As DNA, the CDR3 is TGTGCCAGCAGTCTTAGCGGGGGGGCCAACAATGAGCAGTTCTTC.

The CDR3 loop reads CASSGTDGYGYTF. CDR3 DNA: TGTGCCAGCAGTGGGACCGACGGCTATGGCTACACCTTC. The V gene is TRBV25-1, the J gene TRBJ1-2; D remains unclear. Germline CDR1 MGHDK, CDR2 SYGVNS. V was pared by 4 bases and J by 4 bases, with 10 bases between. The CDR3 spans 13 residues.

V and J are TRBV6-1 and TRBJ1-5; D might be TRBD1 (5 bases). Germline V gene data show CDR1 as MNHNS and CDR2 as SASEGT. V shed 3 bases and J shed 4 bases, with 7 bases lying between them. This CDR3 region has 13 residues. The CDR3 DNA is TGTGCCAGCAGTGACAGGGAGAATCAGCCCCAGCATTTT. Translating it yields CASSDRENQPQHF.

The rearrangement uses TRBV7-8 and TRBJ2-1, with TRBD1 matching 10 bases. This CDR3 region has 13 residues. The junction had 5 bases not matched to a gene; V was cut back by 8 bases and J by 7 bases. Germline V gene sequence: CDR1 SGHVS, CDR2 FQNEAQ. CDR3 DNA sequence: TGTGCCAGCGGGGGACAGGGGTTAAATGAGCAGTTCTTC. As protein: CASGGQGLNEQFF.

CDR3 sequence reads: CASKAGANSPLHF. The CDR3 nucleotides are TGTGCCAGCAAGGCAGGTGCTAATTCACCCCTCCACTTT. The chain recombines TRBV6-5 with TRBJ1-6; D is unresolved. In germline, CDR1 is MNHEY, CDR2 SVGAGI. The CDR3 loop spans 13 amino acids. V was trimmed by 7 bases and J by 6 bases, leaving 10 bases between them.

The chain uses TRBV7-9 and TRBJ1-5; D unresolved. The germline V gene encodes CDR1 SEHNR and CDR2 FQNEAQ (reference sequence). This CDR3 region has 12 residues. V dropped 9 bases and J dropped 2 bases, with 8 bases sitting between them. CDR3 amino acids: CASRRGNQPQHF. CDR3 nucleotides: TGTGCCAGTCGACGGGGCAATCAGCCCCAGCATTTT. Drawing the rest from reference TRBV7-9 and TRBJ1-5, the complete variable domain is DTGVSQNPRHKITKRGQNVTFRCDPISEHNRLYWYRQTLGQGPEFLTYFQNEAQLEKSRLLSDRFSAERPKGSFSTLEIQRTEQGDSAMYLCASRRGNQPQHFGDGTRLSIL.

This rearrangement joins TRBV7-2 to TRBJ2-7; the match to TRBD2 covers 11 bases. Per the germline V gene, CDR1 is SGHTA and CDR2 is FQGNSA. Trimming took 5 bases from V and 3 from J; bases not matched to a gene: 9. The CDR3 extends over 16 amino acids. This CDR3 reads CASSHRTSGLFYEQYF. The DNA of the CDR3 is TGTGCCAGCAGCCACCGGACTAGCGGGCTATTCTACGAGCAGTACTTC.

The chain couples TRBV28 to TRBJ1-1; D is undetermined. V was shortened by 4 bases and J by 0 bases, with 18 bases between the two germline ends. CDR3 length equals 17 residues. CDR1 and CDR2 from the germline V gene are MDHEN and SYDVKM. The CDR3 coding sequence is TGTGCCAGCAGTTATCCCTTCCCGAAGGTAATGAACACTGAAGCTTTCTTT. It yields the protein CASSYPFPKVMNTEAFF.

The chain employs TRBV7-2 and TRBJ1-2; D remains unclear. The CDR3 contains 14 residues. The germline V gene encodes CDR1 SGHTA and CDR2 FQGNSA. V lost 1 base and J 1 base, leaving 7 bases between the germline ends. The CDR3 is CASSLDGGNYGYTF. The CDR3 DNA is TGTGCCAGCAGCTTAGACGGCGGTAACTATGGCTACACCTTC.

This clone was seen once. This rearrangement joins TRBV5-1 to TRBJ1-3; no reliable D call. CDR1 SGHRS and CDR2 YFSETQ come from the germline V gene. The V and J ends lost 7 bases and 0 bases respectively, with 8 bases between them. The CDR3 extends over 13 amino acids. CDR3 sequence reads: CASSKDSGNTIYF. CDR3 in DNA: TGCGCCAGCTCTAAAGACTCTGGAAACACCATATATTTT.

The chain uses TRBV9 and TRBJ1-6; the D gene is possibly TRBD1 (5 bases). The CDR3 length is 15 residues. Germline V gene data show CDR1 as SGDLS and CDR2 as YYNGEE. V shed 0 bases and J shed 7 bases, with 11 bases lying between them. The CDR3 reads CASSVVGAANSPLHF. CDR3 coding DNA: TGTGCCAGCAGCGTAGTTGGGGCAGCCAATTCACCCCTCCACTTT.

CDR3 residues: CASSSEAGPQGEQFF. The CDR3 DNA reads as TGCGCCAGCAGCTCGGAGGCCGGCCCACAGGGTGAGCAGTTCTTC. This rearrangement joins TRBV5-1 to TRBJ2-1; D possibly corresponds to TRBD1 (6 bases). Trimming shortened V by 3 bases and J by 9 bases, and 19 bases separated the two germline ends. Germline CDR1 SGHRS, CDR2 YFSETQ. CDR3 length: 15 residues.

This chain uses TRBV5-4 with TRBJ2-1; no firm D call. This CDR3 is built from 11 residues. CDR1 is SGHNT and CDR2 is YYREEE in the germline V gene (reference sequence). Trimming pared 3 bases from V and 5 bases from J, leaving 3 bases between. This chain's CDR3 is CASSSDNEQFF. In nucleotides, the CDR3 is TGTGCCAGCAGCTCGGACAATGAGCAGTTCTTC.

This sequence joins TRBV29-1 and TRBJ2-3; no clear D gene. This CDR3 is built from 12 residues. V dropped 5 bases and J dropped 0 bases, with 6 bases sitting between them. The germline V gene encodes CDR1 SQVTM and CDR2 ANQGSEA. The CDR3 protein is CSVSSSTDTQYF. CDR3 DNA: TGCAGCGTTAGTTCTAGCACAGATACGCAGTATTTT.